Sequencing of this TCR gamma chain was carried out in a study of γδ T cells in repeated Plasmodium falciparum infection. Flow sorting of PBMC yielded separate Vgamma9/Vdelta2+ and Vdelta2-negative gammadelta T cell populations for bulk repertoire analysis. Per the germline V gene, CDR1 is GITISATS and CDR2 is ISYDGTV (reference sequence). The CDR3 contains 14 residues. Concerning this clone: The junction differs from germline at one of its ends, possibly a read error.

TCRdb called clones from the multiplex PCR reads again using CATT. The data hold roughly 27,000 gamma-chain clones, with approximately 2.9% observed a single time. Sample: gamma-delta T cells from blood. This clonotype was sampled from a pool of human donors (malaria-infected and uninfected, not separated). The chain uses TRGV9 and TRGJ1 or TRGJ2. Assignment of the J gene here rests on matching the DNA to germline, because TCRdb gives none. The CDR3 reads CSALWEENYYKKLF. The CDR3 DNA follows: TGCAGTGCCTTGTGGGAGGAGAATTATTATAAGAAACTCTTT.